This T cell receptor beta chain derives from a study of graft-versus-host responses after intestinal transplantation. About the research overall: After anti-thymocyte globulin induction, recipients took tacrolimus and steroids for around three years.

Study-wide results and limits: Allografts from individuals with graft-donor T cell macrochimerism displayed high graft-versus-host to host-versus-graft clonal ratios.

Germline lookup yields CDR1 SGDLS and CDR2 YYNGEE. The CDR3 runs to 12 residues. V lost 4 bases, J lost 4 bases, and 8 bases lay in between. With regard to this clone: What it binds is not known.

The data were produced by immunoSEQ multiplex PCR, yet TCRdb's version contains in-frame clones alone and is incomplete. The table records about 110,000 clones, just over 90% of them present only once. The material was unstimulated CD8+ T cells sorted from spleen or lymph node cells, obtained before intestinal transplant. The chain carries TRBV9 and TRBJ1-2; D is unclear. The TCR originated in a human donor who received an intestinal transplant. CDR3 in DNA: TGTGCCAGCAGCCCTGACGGCTATGGCTACACCTTC. The encoded protein is CASSPDGYGYTF. Drawing the rest from reference TRBV9 and TRBJ1-2, the complete variable domain is DSGVTQTPKHLITATGQRVTLRCSPRSGDLSVYWYQQSLDQGLQFLIQYYNGEERAKGNILERFSAQQFPDLHSELNLSSLELGDSALYFCASSPDGYGYTFGSGTRLTVV.